This is a list of T cell receptor beta chains from one sample in a study of glioma-infiltrating T cells. TCRdb itself ran the multiplex PCR reads through MiXCR, one entry per CDR3 protein. The sample lists more than 350,000 distinct CDR3 sequences, around 45% occurring once. The sequenced material came from glioma tissue, nonneoplastic brain tissue, or PBMCs (not recorded which). The receptors come from a human donor with low-grade glioma or glioblastoma, undergoing nonglioma brain surgery, or in good health (not recorded which). Each CDR3 is given with its conserved first and last residue.

>TRBV6-2/TRBV6-3|TRBJ2-1
CASSYLRGFEQFF
>TRBV27|TRBJ1-4
CASSFLGKLFF
>TRBV20-1|TRBJ2-1
CSASLVQDDEQFF
>TRBV27|TRBJ2-7
CASSFSPDRLPYEQYF
>TRBV7-2|TRBJ1-5
CASSHKHRYKGQVNQPQHF
>TRBV27|TRBJ2-3
CASSLGGVDTQYF
>TRBV4-2|TRBJ1-1
CASSQGVGGASEAFF
>TRBV20-1|TRBJ2-1
CSGLAGNYNEQFF
>TRBV27|TRBJ2-1
CASSFLVAGGYYNEQFF
>TRBV4-1|TRBJ2-1
CASSQGLAGGWNEQFF
>TRBV7-9|TRBJ2-3
CASSLVPAGVTDTQYF
>TRBV2|TRBJ1-2
CASTADRVDGYTF
>TRBV27|TRBJ1-5
CASSLLRSNQPQHF
>TRBV6-1|TRBJ1-1
CASAGGNTEAFF
>TRBV6-1|TRBJ1-5
CASSDSAGYQQPQHF
>TRBV20-1|TRBJ2-7
CSASLGTSAEQYF
>TRBV28|TRBJ1-6
CASSLDVSPLHF
>TRBV27|TRBJ1-1
CASSRQVGTEAFF
>TRBV6-2/TRBV6-3|TRBJ2-7
CASSYLAGYEQYF
>TRBV5-4|TRBJ2-7
CASSLDGPYEQYF
>TRBV14|TRBJ1-1
CASSFLGQMNTEAFF
>TRBV2|TRBJ2-3
CASSRPSGRTDTQYF
>TRBV7-7|TRBJ2-7
CASSRLQGSYEQYF
>TRBV20-1|TRBJ1-1
CSASRAWDTEAFF
>TRBV27|TRBJ2-7
CASSLLSFGSLNEQYF
>TRBV2|TRBJ2-5
CASSEVSQETQYF